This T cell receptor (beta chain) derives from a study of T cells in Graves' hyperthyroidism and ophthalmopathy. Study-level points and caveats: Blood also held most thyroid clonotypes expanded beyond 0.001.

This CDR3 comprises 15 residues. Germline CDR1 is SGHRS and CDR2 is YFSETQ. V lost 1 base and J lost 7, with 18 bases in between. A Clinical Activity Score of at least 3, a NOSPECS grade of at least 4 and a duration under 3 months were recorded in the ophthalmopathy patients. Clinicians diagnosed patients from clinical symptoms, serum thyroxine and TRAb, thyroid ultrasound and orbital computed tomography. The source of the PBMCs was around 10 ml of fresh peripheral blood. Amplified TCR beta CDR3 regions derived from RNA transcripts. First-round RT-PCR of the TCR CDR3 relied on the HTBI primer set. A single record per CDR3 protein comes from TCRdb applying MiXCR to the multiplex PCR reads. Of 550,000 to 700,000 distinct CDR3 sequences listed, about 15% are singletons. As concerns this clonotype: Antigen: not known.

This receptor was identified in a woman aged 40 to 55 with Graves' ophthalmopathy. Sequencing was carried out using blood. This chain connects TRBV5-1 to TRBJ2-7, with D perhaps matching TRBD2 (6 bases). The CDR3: CASSLWIGDGGEQYF. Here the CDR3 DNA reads TGCGCCAGCAGCTTGTGGATCGGGGACGGGGGTGAGCAGTACTTC.